The subject of this entry is one T cell receptor beta chain. This clone was found once. Its specific antigen is unknown. No clone much larger than this one lies a single base away; base qualities are absent. This specimen comes from a study of blood T cell repertoires in COVID-19 (dated by TCRdb to the early 2020s). About the full investigation: The collaborator samples originated in the United States, Italy and Spain and spanned the acute and convalescent phases of COVID-19. Deeply sampled blood TCRbeta repertoires from subjects exposed to, actively infected with, or recovered from COVID-19 were included in the dataset. The repertoires were made available in a free public database intended to serve as a resource for research on the immune response to SARS-CoV-2. Nearly every sample came with metadata listing a de-identified subject ID, COVID-19 status, age in years and sex. The material from the prospective study consisted of cDNA or gDNA derived from T cells, B-cell-depleted T cells, or PBMCs. Where HLA class I and class II types were available, the types were taken from metadata supplied by the sample provider, not from assay-based typing. Samples came from the ongoing ImmuneRACE study (first 160 participants) plus 1,254 subjects from 6 global collaborators.

Collaborating institutions collected whole blood in K2EDTA tubes following their own protocols. For TCRbeta analysis, collaborators shipped samples in one of three forms: frozen whole blood, isolated PBMCs, or DNA extracted from either of those sample types. The immunoSEQ Assay, a bias-controlled multiplex PCR, was used to amplify TCRbeta CDR3 regions from genomic DNA. The paper's processing steps were these. Nucleated cell counts per sample were estimated from amplification of reference gene primers within the assay. Sequence reads were collapsed and filtered to measure the absolute abundance of every unique TCRbeta CDR3 rearrangement. Productive Simpson clonality was computed per sample as the square root of Simpson's diversity index over productive rearrangements. TCRdb carries this immuneACCESS record with in-frame sequences only. Its versions omit some clonotypes, under half of them owing to an unresolved V gene in the studies checked, with the rest unexplained. The DNA was the basis for D and trimming; V, J and clone size are from that table. For this sample the table gives approximately 180,000 clones, of which roughly 85% were detected only once. Roughly 9.7% of the sample is in the top ten clones.

Reading the germline V gene (reference sequence) gives CDR1 GTSNPN and CDR2 SVGIG. V lost 2 bases and J lost 4 bases; the stretch between them is 9 bases long. Measured from the cysteine to the phenylalanine, the CDR3 is 13 residues long. Kept here is only the CDR3 DNA, which spans 39 bases and is read in frame from base 1. What the research found in general, with its limitations: The amount of clinical and demographic metadata varied by source and participant and was provided uncurated.

The chain is made from TRBV30 and TRBJ1-5, with TRBD1 as a weak D call on 6 bases. The sequence derives from a human donor with active or convalescent COVID-19. The donor label of this sample is uncertain. The sequencing sample was made of peripheral blood. The DNA sequence is TGTGCCTGGAGTCTGACAGGAAATCAGCCCCAGCATTTT. Translation gives CAWSLTGNQPQHF.